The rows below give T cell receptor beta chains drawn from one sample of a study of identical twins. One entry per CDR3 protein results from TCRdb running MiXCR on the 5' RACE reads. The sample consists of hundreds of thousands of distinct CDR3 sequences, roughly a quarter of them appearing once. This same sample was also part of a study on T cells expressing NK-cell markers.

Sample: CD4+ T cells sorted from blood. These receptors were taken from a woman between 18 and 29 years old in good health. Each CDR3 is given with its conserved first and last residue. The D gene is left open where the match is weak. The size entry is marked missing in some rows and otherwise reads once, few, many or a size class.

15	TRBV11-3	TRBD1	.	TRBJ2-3	CASSPFSGTGDTQYF	TGTGCCAGCAGCCCCTTCTCCGGGACAGGAGATACGCAGTATTTT
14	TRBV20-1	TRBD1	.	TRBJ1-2	CSAGGDRGVYGYTF	TGCAGTGCTGGGGGGGACAGGGGTGTCTATGGCTACACCTTC
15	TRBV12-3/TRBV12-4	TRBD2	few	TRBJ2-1	CASSFGLVSYNEQFF	TGTGCCAGCAGTTTCGGACTAGTGTCCTACAATGAGCAGTTCTTC
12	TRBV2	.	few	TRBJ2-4	CASSAETLIQYF	TGTGCCAGCAGTGCGGAGACCCTGATTCAGTACTTC
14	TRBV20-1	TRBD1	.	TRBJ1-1	CSAMRQGGNTEAFF	TGCAGTGCTATGAGACAGGGTGGGAACACTGAAGCTTTCTTT
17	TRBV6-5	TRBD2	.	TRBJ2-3	CASSYSGRRGGRDTQYF	TGTGCCAGCAGTTACTCGGGCCGGCGGGGGGGCCGAGATACGCAGTATTTT
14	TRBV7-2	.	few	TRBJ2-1	CASTSNGIVDEQFF	TGTGCCAGCACGTCCAATGGGATTGTGGATGAGCAGTTCTTC
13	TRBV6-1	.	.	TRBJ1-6	CASSDQNNSPLHF	TGTGCCAGCAGTGACCAGAATAATTCACCCCTCCACTTT
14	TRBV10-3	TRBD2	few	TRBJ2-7	CAITPTGTTEVQYF	TGTGCCATCACTCCGACCGGGACTACGGAAGTGCAGTACTTC
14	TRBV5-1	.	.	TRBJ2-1	CASSLVYGYNEQFF	TGCGCCAGCAGCTTGGTGTACGGGTACAATGAGCAGTTCTTC
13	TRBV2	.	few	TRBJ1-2	CASSDIGQRGYTF	TGTGCCAGCAGTGATATAGGACAGAGAGGCTACACCTTC